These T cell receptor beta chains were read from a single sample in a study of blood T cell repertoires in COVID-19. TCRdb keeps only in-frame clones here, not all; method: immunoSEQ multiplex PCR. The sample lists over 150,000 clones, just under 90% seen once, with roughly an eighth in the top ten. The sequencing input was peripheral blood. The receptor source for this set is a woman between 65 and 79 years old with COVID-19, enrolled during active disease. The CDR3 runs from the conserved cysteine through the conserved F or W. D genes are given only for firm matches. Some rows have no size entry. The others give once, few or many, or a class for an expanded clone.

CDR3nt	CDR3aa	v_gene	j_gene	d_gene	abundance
TGTGCCACCAGCAGGCTCACAGGGATGGGACAGCCCCAGCATTTT	CATSRLTGMGQPQHF	TRBV15	TRBJ1-5	.	.
TGTGCCAGCAGCTTCGGGACAGCGAACACCGGGGAGCTGTTTTTT	CASSFGTANTGELFF	TRBV11-1	TRBJ2-2	TRBD1	.
TGTGCCAGCTCACTGGGACAGGACTACGAGCAGTACTTC	CASSLGQDYEQYF	TRBV18	TRBJ2-7	TRBD1	.
TGTGCCAGCAGCCAAGCAGGGGGCACTGAAGCTTTCTTT	CASSQAGGTEAFF	TRBV3-1/TRBV3-2	TRBJ1-1	TRBD1	.
TGTGCCACTGACCTTGGGGGGGCAGGTGACACCATATATTTT	CATDLGGAGDTIYF	TRBV6-6	TRBJ1-3	.	once
TGTGCCATCGCTCCGGGACTCGGACTAGCGGGAGGGACAGATACGCAGTATTTT	CAIAPGLGLAGGTDTQYF	TRBV10-3	TRBJ2-3	TRBD2	once
TGCAGCGTTTCCCTGAGTGAGCAGTTCTTC	CSVSLSEQFF	TRBV29-1	TRBJ2-1	.	.
TGTGCCAGCAGTGAAACGGGACAGAAGAATTCACCCCTCCACTTT	CASSETGQKNSPLHF	TRBV2	TRBJ1-6	TRBD1	.
TGTGCCAGCAGCTTAGGGGGAGAACCCCAAGAGACCCAGTACTTC	CASSLGGEPQETQYF	TRBV11-3	TRBJ2-5	.	once
TGCGCCAGCAGCTTGGAGACAGGGCTTGGAAACACCATATATTTT	CASSLETGLGNTIYF	TRBV5-1	TRBJ1-3	TRBD1	.
TGCGCCAGCAGACAAACGGGACAGGGGGACCACGGGGAGCTGTTTTTT	CASRQTGQGDHGELFF	TRBV5-1	TRBJ2-2	TRBD1	.
TGTGCCAGCAGCTTAAGCGGGAGCTCCTACGAGCAGTACTTC	CASSLSGSSYEQYF	TRBV7-2	TRBJ2-7	TRBD2	.
TGTGCCAGTAGTGGACAGGCGTACACTGAAGCTTTCTTT	CASSGQAYTEAFF	TRBV19	TRBJ1-1	TRBD1	few
TGCAGCGTTGATAGACAGGAGAACACTGAAGCTTTCTTT	CSVDRQENTEAFF	TRBV29-1	TRBJ1-1	.	.
TGTGCCAGCAGCTATCTGACAGGGGAAAACACCTTC	CASSYLTGENTF	TRBV5-6	TRBJ1-2	TRBD1	.
TGCGCCAGCAGCGAGGGGGTAGGGTCTAGCACAGATACGCAGTATTTT	CASSEGVGSSTDTQYF	TRBV5-1	TRBJ2-3	.	.
TGTGCCAGCCGCCCCGGGACAGGGAGTAGGAATGAGCAGTTCTTC	CASRPGTGSRNEQFF	TRBV6-4	TRBJ2-1	TRBD1	.
TGTGCCAGCAGTCCCCGGACAGGGGACTACGAGCAGTACTTC	CASSPRTGDYEQYF	TRBV28	TRBJ2-7	TRBD1	.
TGTGCCAGCAGTGAAATCAGGGGGGATGGCTACACCTTC	CASSEIRGDGYTF	TRBV2	TRBJ1-2	TRBD1	.
TGCGCCAGCAGCTTGATGGACAGGGTAGGAGAGACCCAGTACTTC	CASSLMDRVGETQYF	TRBV5-1	TRBJ2-5	TRBD1	.
TGTGCCATCAGAGGACAGGGACTGAGCTCTGGGGCCAACGTCCTGACTTTC	CAIRGQGLSSGANVLTF	TRBV10-3	TRBJ2-6	TRBD1	few
TGTGCCAGTTTGGACAGCTCGAACACCGGGGAGCTGTTTTTT	CASLDSSNTGELFF	TRBV28	TRBJ2-2	.	few
TGTGCCCGTCTAACAGGGGATGGAAACACCATATATTTT	CARLTGDGNTIYF	TRBV30	TRBJ1-3	TRBD1	.
TGCGCCAGCAGCCAATCGACAGCTAACTATGGCTACACCTTC	CASSQSTANYGYTF	TRBV4-3	TRBJ1-2	.	few
TGTGCCAGCACCGATAGAGACAGGTCTGGCGAAAAACTGTTTTTT	CASTDRDRSGEKLFF	TRBV18	TRBJ1-4	.	.
TGTGCTAGCAGCGTTAACAGGGGGCATTACTATAATTCACCCCTCCACTTT	CASSVNRGHYYNSPLHF	TRBV7-7	TRBJ1-6	TRBD1	.
TGTGCCACCAGCAGAGACAGGGGAACGGAGACCCAGTACTTC	CATSRDRGTETQYF	TRBV15	TRBJ2-5	.	.
TGTGCCAGCAGCGTAGGCGGACTAGCGGGAGATGAGCAGTTCTTC	CASSVGGLAGDEQFF	TRBV9	TRBJ2-1	TRBD2	.
TGTGCCAGCAGCTTAACTAGCGGGAGGGCATCTATGGAGACCCAGTACTTC	CASSLTSGRASMETQYF	TRBV7-9	TRBJ2-5	TRBD2	.
TGCAGTGCTGCTGAGGCCTACGAGCAGTACTTC	CSAAEAYEQYF	TRBV20-1	TRBJ2-7	.	.
TGTGCCAGTAGTTCGTACAATGAGCAGTTCTTC	CASSSYNEQFF	TRBV19	TRBJ2-1	.	.
TGTGCCAGCAGCTTGAGACAGCACACTGAAGCTTTCTTT	CASSLRQHTEAFF	TRBV5-5	TRBJ1-1	.	.
TGCGCCAGCAGCTTGGCCCCTCCTAGCGGGAGCTTCTACGAGCAGTACTTC	CASSLAPPSGSFYEQYF	TRBV5-1	TRBJ2-7	TRBD2	.
TGTGCCAGCAGCGGACAGAGCTCCTATAATTCACCCCTCCACTTT	CASSGQSSYNSPLHF	TRBV6-5	TRBJ1-6	.	few
TGTGCCAGCAGCTTAGTCCTGGCAGCCACTAGCGGGAGACTGTTCTTC	CASSLVLAATSGRLFF	TRBV11-3	TRBJ2-1	TRBD2	.
TGTGCCAGCAGCTCGGACAGGGGGCACTATGAGCAGTTCTTC	CASSSDRGHYEQFF	TRBV7-3	TRBJ2-1	TRBD1	.
TGTGCCAGCAGCCACGGTTCTAGCGGGAGAACAGATACGCAGTATTTT	CASSHGSSGRTDTQYF	TRBV3-1/TRBV3-2	TRBJ2-3	TRBD2	.
TGTGCCAGCAGCTTAGGTACCCCCGGGGGCACAGATACGCAGTATTTT	CASSLGTPGGTDTQYF	TRBV7-9	TRBJ2-3	.	.
TGTGCCAGCAGCTTGGCCGCGGCTCCCGAAGCTTTCTTT	CASSLAAAPEAFF	TRBV5-4	TRBJ1-1	.	.
TGTGCCAGCAGTTTTAGGGGGTTGAATTCACCCCTCCACTTT	CASSFRGLNSPLHF	TRBV28	TRBJ1-6	.	once
TGTGCCATCAGTGATGGGGGACAGCTCCCAGATACGCAGTATTTT	CAISDGGQLPDTQYF	TRBV10-3	TRBJ2-3	TRBD1	.
TGTGCCAGCAGCCTCCGAGGATCGGTTGAGCAGTTCTTC	CASSLRGSVEQFF	TRBV9	TRBJ2-1	.	.
TGTGCCAGCAGTAAATCTAGGACAGGATACTACGAGCAGTACTTC	CASSKSRTGYYEQYF	TRBV2	TRBJ2-7	TRBD1	few
TGTGCCAGTAGTATAGGACGGGGTTTAGCCTTC	CASSIGRGLAF	TRBV19	TRBJ1-2	.	.
TGCGCCAGCAGTGGCACGGGGTACGAGCAGTACTTC	CASSGTGYEQYF	TRBV5-1	TRBJ2-7	.	.
TGTGCCAGCTCCCCAGGGCCAGGAGGGGGCGGCAGGGACTCGGCCTACGAGCAGTACTTC	CASSPGPGGGGRDSAYEQYF	TRBV18	TRBJ2-7	.	.
TGTGCCAGCAGCTTAGTAGGCGGGAGGTTCAATGAGCAGTTCTTC	CASSLVGGRFNEQFF	TRBV7-9	TRBJ2-1	TRBD2	.
TGCGCCAGCAGCAAGACAGATAATAACTATGGCTACACCTTC	CASSKTDNNYGYTF	TRBV5-1	TRBJ1-2	.	once
TGTGCCAGCAAGGCGGCTAGCGGGAGATGGGGCACAGATACGCAGTATTTT	CASKAASGRWGTDTQYF	TRBV27	TRBJ2-3	TRBD2	.
TGTGCCAGCAGCCCACGACAGGGGGCCACCTCTGGGGCCAACGTCCTGACTTTC	CASSPRQGATSGANVLTF	TRBV9	TRBJ2-6	TRBD1	once
TGTGCCACCAGTGATTTTCTGACTGGGGAGACCCAGTACTTC	CATSDFLTGETQYF	TRBV24-1	TRBJ2-5	.	.